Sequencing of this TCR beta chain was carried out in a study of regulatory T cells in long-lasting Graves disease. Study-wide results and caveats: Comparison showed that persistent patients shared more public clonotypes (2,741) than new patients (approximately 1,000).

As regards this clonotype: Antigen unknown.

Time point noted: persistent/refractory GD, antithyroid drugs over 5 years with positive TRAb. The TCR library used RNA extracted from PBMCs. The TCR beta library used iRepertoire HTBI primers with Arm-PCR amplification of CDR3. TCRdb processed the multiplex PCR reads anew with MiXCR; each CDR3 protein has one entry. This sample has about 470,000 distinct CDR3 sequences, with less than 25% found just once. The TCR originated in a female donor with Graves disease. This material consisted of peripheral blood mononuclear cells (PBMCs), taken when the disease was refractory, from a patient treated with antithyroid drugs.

The CDR3 is CSARDHRSDPYEQYF. CDR3 nucleotides: TGCAGTGCTAGAGACCATCGTAGCGACCCCTACGAGCAGTACTTC. The chain links TRBV20-1 to TRBJ2-7; tentative D call: TRBD2 (5 bases). CDR3 length: 15 amino acids. Trimming left V 0 bases short and J 2 bases short, with 14 bases between. Germline CDR1 is DFQATT and CDR2 is SNEGSKA (reference sequence).